This TCR beta chain was captured by sequencing in a study of blood T cell repertoires in COVID-19. In terms of age and location, participants ranged from about 18 to 100 years and lived in approximately 26 US areas. Cohorts were determined from participant-reported clinical history. The repertoire was sequenced with immunoSEQ multiplex PCR; TCRdb's copy has only in-frame clones and lacks some. The repertoire holds roughly 270,000 clones, with 85% as singletons. Trimming at V came to 0 bases and at J to 7 bases, leaving 7 bases not matched to a gene. CDR3 length: 15 amino acids. Germline lookup yields CDR1 MNHEY and CDR2 SMNVEV (reference sequence).

Sequencing used PBMCs or T cells enriched from blood (not recorded which). This sequence was found in a woman aged 45-65 years who had recovered from COVID-19. J is TRBJ2-7 and V is TRBV27; TRBD2 matches 9 bases. CDR3: CASSLSLAGGVEQYF. CDR3 coding DNA: TGTGCCAGCAGTTTATCGTTGGCGGGGGGGGTTGAGCAGTACTTC.